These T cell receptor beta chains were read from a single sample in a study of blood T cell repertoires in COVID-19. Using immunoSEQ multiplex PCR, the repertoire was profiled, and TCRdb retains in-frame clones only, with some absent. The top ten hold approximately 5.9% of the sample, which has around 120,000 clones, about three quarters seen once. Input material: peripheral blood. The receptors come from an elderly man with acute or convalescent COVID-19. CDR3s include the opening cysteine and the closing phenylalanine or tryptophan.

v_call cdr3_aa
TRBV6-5 CASMGQGSSYEQYF
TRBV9 CASSTALYSSPLHF
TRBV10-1 CASSERTGSPLHF
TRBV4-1 CASSQDWAGKGEQFF
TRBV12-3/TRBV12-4 CASSLLSEDEQYF
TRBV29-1 CSVGAGGKEKLFF
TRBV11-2 CASSLKREQFF
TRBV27 CASKRQGLDETQYF
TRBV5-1 CASSSAQGNRGYTF
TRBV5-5 CASSFRQVGGYTF
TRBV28 CASSSWTSGITSTDTQYF
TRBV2 CASSRSGGEQYF
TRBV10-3 CAIGIRPEPGLDEQYF
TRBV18 CASSPYRVSFREQYF
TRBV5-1 CASSLKPPPSNEQFF
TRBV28 CASSSRLNNQPQHF